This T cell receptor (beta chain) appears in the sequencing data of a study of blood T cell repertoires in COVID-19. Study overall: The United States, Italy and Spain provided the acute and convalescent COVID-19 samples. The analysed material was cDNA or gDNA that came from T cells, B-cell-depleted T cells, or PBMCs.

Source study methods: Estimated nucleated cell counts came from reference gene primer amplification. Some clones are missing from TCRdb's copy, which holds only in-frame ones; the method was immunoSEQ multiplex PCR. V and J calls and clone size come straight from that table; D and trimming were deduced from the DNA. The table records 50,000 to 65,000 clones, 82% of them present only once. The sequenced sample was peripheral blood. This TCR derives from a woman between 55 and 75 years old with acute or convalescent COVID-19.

CDR3 in amino acids: CASSVGGSNQPQHF. As DNA, the CDR3 is TGTGCCAGTAGTGTAGGAGGGAGCAATCAGCCCCAGCATTTT. The rearrangement uses TRBV19 and TRBJ1-5; D is undetermined. Trimming left V 5 bases short and J 1 base short, with 9 bases between. CDR1 LNHDA and CDR2 SQIVND come from the germline V gene (reference sequence). CDR3 length equals 14 residues.